This T cell receptor beta chain was identified in a study of T cell responses to AZD1222 COVID-19 vaccine. Assay used: immunoSEQ multiplex PCR; TCRdb lists only in-frame clones, some missing. The sample holds some 150,000 clones, 82% seen once. Study findings and constraints: Seropositive status at baseline applied to only five to seven AZD1222 recipients. Clonal diversity was possibly underestimated, and the donors were mostly white British, with more females. Two doses of AZD1222 preceded a rise in Spike-specific TCR breadth and depth.

On this clone: Its antigen is unknown.

Germline values: CDR1 SGHDN, CDR2 FVKESK. The CDR3 runs 17 residues. V was clipped by 0 bases and J by 3 bases, with 17 bases between them. The starting material was peripheral blood, obtained on day 0 of MenACWY control vaccination. The rearrangement joins TRBV14 to TRBJ2-5; no reliable D call. The clonotype was recovered from an adult in good health. The CDR3 DNA reads TGTGCCAGCAGCCAAGATCATTGGCAGGTGGAAAAAGAGACCCAGTACTTC. This translates into CASSQDHWQVEKETQYF.